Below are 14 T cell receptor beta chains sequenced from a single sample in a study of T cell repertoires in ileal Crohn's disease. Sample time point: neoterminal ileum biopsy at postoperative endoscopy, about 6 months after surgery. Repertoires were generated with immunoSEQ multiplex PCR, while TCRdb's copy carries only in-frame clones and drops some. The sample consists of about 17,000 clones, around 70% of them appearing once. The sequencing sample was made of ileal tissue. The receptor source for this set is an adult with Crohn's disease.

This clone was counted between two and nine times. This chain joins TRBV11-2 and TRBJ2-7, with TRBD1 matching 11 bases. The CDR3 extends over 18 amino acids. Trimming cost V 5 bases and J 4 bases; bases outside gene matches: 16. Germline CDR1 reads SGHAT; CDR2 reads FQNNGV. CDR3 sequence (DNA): TGTGCCAGCAGCCCGGTTAACCGGGACAGGGGGAACCGGTACGAGCAGTACTTC. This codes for CASSPVNRDRGNRYEQYF.

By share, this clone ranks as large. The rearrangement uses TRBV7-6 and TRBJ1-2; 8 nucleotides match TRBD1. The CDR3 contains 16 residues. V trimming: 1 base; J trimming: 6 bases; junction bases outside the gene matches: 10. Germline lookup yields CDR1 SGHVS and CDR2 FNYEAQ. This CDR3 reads CASSLGTGSFLDGYTF. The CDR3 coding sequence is TGTGCCAGCAGCTTAGGGACAGGGAGTTTTCTCGATGGCTACACCTTC.

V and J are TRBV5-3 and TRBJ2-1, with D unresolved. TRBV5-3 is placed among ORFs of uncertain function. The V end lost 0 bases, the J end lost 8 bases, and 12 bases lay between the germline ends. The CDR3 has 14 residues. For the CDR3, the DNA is TGTGCCAGAAGCTTGGCGGGTAGGCGCCATGAGCAGTTCTTC. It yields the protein CARSLAGRRHEQFF.

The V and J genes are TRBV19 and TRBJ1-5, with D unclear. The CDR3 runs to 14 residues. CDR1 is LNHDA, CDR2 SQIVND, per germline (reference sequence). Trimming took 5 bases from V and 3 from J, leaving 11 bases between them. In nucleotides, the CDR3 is TGTGCCAGTAGTTCTCCCGGGGTCAATCAGCCCCAGCATTTT. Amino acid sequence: CASSSPGVNQPQHF.

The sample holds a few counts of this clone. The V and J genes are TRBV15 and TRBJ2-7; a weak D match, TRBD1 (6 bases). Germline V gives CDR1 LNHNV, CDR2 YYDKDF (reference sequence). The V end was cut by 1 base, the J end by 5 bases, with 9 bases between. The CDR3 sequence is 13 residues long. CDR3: CATSRGPGDEQYF. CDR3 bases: TGTGCCACCAGCAGAGGACCAGGGGACGAGCAGTACTTC.

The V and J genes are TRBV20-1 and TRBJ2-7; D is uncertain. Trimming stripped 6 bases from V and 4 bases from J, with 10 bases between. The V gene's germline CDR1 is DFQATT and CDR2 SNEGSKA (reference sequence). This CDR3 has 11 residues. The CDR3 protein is CSASKKYEQYF. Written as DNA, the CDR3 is TGCAGTGCCAGTAAGAAATACGAGCAGTACTTC.

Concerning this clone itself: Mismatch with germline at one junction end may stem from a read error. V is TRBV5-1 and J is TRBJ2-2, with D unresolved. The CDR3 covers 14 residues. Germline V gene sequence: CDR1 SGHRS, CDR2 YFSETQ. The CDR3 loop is CASSLQANSGELFF. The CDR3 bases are TGCGCCAGCAGCTTGCAGGCAAACAGCGGGGAGCTGTTTTTT.

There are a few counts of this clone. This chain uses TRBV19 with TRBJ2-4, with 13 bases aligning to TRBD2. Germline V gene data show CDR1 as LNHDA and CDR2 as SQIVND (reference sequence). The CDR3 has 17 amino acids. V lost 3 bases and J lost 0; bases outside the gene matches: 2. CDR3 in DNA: TGTGCCAGTAGTATTACTAGCGGGGGGGTAGCCAAAAACATTCAGTACTTC. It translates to CASSITSGGVAKNIQYF.

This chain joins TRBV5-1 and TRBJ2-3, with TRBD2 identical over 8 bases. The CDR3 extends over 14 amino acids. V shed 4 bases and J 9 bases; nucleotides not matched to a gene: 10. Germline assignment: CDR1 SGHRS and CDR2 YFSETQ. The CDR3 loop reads CASSTGGTRDTQYF. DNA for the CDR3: TGCGCCAGCAGCACCGGCGGGACTAGAGACACGCAGTATTTT.

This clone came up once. CDR3 in DNA: TGCGCCAGCAGCCAAGCGATACTTCAGCCCCAGCATTTT. Protein sequence: CASSQAILQPQHF. The chain recombines TRBV4-1 with TRBJ1-5; no clear D. The CDR3 has 13 amino acids. The germline CDR1 and CDR2 sequences are MGHRA and YSYEKL. Trimming removed 1 base at V and 6 bases at J, with 7 bases between.

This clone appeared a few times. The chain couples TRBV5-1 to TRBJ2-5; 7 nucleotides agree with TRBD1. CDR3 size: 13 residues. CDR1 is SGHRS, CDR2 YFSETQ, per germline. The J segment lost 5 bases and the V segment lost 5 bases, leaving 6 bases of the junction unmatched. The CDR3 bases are TGCGCCAGCAGACGGGACAGCCAGGAGACCCAGTACTTC. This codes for CASRRDSQETQYF. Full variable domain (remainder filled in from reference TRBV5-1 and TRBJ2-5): KAGVTQTPRYLIKTRGQQVTLSCSPISGHRSVSWYQQTPGQGLQFLFEYFSETQRNKGNFPGRFSGRQFSNSRSEMNVSTLELGDSALYLCASRRDSQETQYFGPGTRLLVL.

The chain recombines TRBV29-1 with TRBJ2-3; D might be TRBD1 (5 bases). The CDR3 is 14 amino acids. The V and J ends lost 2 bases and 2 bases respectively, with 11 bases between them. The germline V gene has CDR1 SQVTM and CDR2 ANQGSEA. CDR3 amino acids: CSVELGAFTDTQYF. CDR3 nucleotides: TGCAGCGTTGAATTAGGGGCCTTCACAGATACGCAGTATTTT.

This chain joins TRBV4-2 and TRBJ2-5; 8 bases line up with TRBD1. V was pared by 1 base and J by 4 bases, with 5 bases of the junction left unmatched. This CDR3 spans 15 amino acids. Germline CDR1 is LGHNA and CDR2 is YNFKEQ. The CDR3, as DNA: TGTGCCAGCAGCCAAGTGACAGGGGTTAGAGAGACCCAGTACTTC. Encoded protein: CASSQVTGVRETQYF.

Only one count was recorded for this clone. The CDR3 nucleotides are TGTGCAAGTCGCTTAGGGGCCTATGGCGGGCGGCCTTCCTACGAGCAGTACTTC. It codes for CASRLGAYGGRPSYEQYF. The chain recombines TRBV12-2 with TRBJ2-7; the table's D call, TRBD2, was not checked against the DNA. TRBV12-2 is termed a pseudogene. This CDR3 has 18 residues.